The sequence of this TCR beta chain was determined in a study of cytomegalovirus exposure and HLA in healthy donors. Study-wide context: Earlier results showed roughly 110 million unique TCR beta sequences derived from 150 million to 200 million T cells. Early release data held some 80 million unique TCRs from HLA-typed donors. Study-level results: 164 TCR beta chains were listed as cytomegalovirus-associated.

The ends lost 5 bases at V and 5 bases at J; junction bases unmatched: 22. This CDR3 spans 19 amino acids. CDR1 is SEHNR and CDR2 is FQNEAQ in the germline V gene (reference sequence). Primers for the PCR totalled 60 Vbeta and 13 Jbeta. Profiling relied on immunoSEQ multiplex PCR, and the TCRdb table lists in-frame clones only, not all of them. The sample has about 170,000 clones, approximately 80% seen once. About this clone itself: Its antigen is not known.

This rearrangement joins TRBV7-9 to TRBJ2-3; TRBD2 matches at 7 bases. This receptor was taken from a young woman in good health and CMV-seronegative. Sequenced sample: PBMCs. The CDR3 reads CASSRRAGMLSTTKDTQYF. The CDR3 DNA sequence: TGTGCCAGCAGCCGACGAGCGGGGATGTTGTCGACGACTAAAGATACGCAGTATTTT. Full variable domain (missing parts from reference TRBV7-9 and TRBJ2-3): DTGVSQNPRHKITKRGQNVTFRCDPISEHNRLYWYRQTLGQGPEFLTYFQNEAQLEKSRLLSDRFSAERPKGSFSTLEIQRTEQGDSAMYLCASSRRAGMLSTTKDTQYFGPGTRLTVL.